A selection of T cell receptor beta chains follows, all from one sample in a study of human T cells and chemical hapten exposure. TCRdb reprocessed the RACE reads with MiXCR, giving one entry per CDR3 protein. The sample gives tens of thousands of distinct CDR3 sequences, more than 8.5% of which show up once; about 2.5% is in the top ten. The source was whole blood, collected in connection with sensitization to the hapten diphenylcyclopropenone (DPC). The receptor source for this set is a woman in her twenties or thirties with alopecia areata. Some clones in this sample may be carry-over from other donors' samples. Both conserved end residues are part of each CDR3. The D gene is left open where the match is weak. Clone size is stated in some rows and not others, as once, few, many or a class when expanded.

clone size: many
D gene: .
V gene: TRBV29-1
J gene: TRBJ2-1
CDR3 DNA: TGCAGCGCCCGACAAGACGTCTACAATGAGCAGTTCTTC
CDR3 protein: CSARQDVYNEQFF

clone size: .
D gene: .
V gene: TRBV25-1
J gene: TRBJ2-7
CDR3 DNA: TGTGCCAGCAGTGAATATGGTCAGGGATACGAGCAGTACTTC
CDR3 protein: CASSEYGQGYEQYF

clone size: many
D gene: TRBD2
V gene: TRBV3-1
J gene: TRBJ2-1
CDR3 DNA: TGTGCCAGCAGCCAAAGGTCCGGACTAGCGGGAGTAAATAGCGGGTACAATGAGCAGTTCTTC
CDR3 protein: CASSQRSGLAGVNSGYNEQFF

clone size: many
D gene: TRBD2
V gene: TRBV20-1
J gene: TRBJ2-7
CDR3 DNA: TGCAGTGCCAGACGGGGTAGCGGGGACTACGAGCAGTACTTC
CDR3 protein: CSARRGSGDYEQYF

clone size: many
D gene: TRBD2
V gene: TRBV29-1
J gene: TRBJ2-5
CDR3 DNA: TGCAGCGTTGAAGATGCGGTGAGGGAGGGGACCCAGTACTTC
CDR3 protein: CSVEDAVREGTQYF

clone size: .
D gene: TRBD1
V gene: TRBV7-2
J gene: TRBJ2-7
CDR3 DNA: TGTGCCAGCAGCTTAGTGGGACAGGGTGCCAACGAGCAGTACTTC
CDR3 protein: CASSLVGQGANEQYF

clone size: many
D gene: .
V gene: TRBV29-1
J gene: TRBJ2-5
CDR3 DNA: TGCAGCGTTGTACGACAGCAAGAGACCCAGTACTTC
CDR3 protein: CSVVRQQETQYF

clone size: many
D gene: .
V gene: TRBV7-2
J gene: TRBJ1-1
CDR3 DNA: TGTGCCAGCAGCTTATTTAGGGCCCGCGGGGGAACTGAAGCTTTCTTT
CDR3 protein: CASSLFRARGGTEAFF

clone size: many
D gene: .
V gene: TRBV6-2/TRBV6-3
J gene: TRBJ1-5
CDR3 DNA: TGTGCCAGTAACATGGACAGACCTCAGCCCCAGCATTTT
CDR3 protein: CASNMDRPQPQHF

clone size: .
D gene: .
V gene: TRBV5-1
J gene: TRBJ2-7
CDR3 DNA: TGCGCCAGCAGCACGACCGCGAGCTCCTACGAGCAGTACTTC
CDR3 protein: CASSTTASSYEQYF

clone size: many
D gene: .
V gene: TRBV7-9
J gene: TRBJ2-3
CDR3 DNA: TGTGCCAGCAGCGCCCGGGACACAAGCACAGATACGCAGTATTTT
CDR3 protein: CASSARDTSTDTQYF

clone size: many
D gene: TRBD1
V gene: TRBV5-1
J gene: TRBJ1-1
CDR3 DNA: TGCGCCAGCAGCCGCCGACAGGGTCACGCTGAAGCTTTCTTT
CDR3 protein: CASSRRQGHAEAFF

clone size: .
D gene: .
V gene: TRBV7-3
J gene: TRBJ2-5
CDR3 DNA: TGTGCCAGCAGCCTGACGGAACAAGAGACCCAGTACTTC
CDR3 protein: CASSLTEQETQYF

clone size: many
D gene: .
V gene: TRBV29-1
J gene: TRBJ1-1
CDR3 DNA: TGCAGCGTTGACAGTTTCATGAACACTGAAGCTTTCTTT
CDR3 protein: CSVDSFMNTEAFF

clone size: many
D gene: TRBD1
V gene: TRBV4-3
J gene: TRBJ1-6
CDR3 DNA: TGCGCCAGCAGCCAAATGGGACAGTATAATTCACCCCTCCACTTT
CDR3 protein: CASSQMGQYNSPLHF

clone size: few
D gene: .
V gene: TRBV18
J gene: TRBJ2-2
CDR3 DNA: TGTGCCAGCTCACCATCGCGGGACGGCACCGGGGAGCTGTTTTTT
CDR3 protein: CASSPSRDGTGELFF

clone size: .
D gene: .
V gene: TRBV11-3
J gene: TRBJ2-1
CDR3 DNA: TGTGCCAGCAGCACCCAAGAACTCACGAACCGCCCGACCCTCAATGAGCAGTTCTTC
CDR3 protein: CASSTQELTNRPTLNEQFF

clone size: many
D gene: TRBD2
V gene: TRBV7-6
J gene: TRBJ2-1
CDR3 DNA: TGTGCCAGCAGCTCCCTGCTGACTAGCGGGCCCTACAATGAGCAGTTCTTC
CDR3 protein: CASSSLLTSGPYNEQFF

clone size: .
D gene: TRBD2
V gene: TRBV4-2
J gene: TRBJ2-7
CDR3 DNA: TGTGCCAGCAGCCAAGAGCGGGGGGAAACCTACGAGCAGTACTTC
CDR3 protein: CASSQERGETYEQYF

clone size: few
D gene: .
V gene: TRBV18
J gene: TRBJ2-7
CDR3 DNA: TGTGCCACCTCCCCGAGGGACAGAACGGGGGAGGGGCAGTACTTC
CDR3 protein: CATSPRDRTGEGQYF

clone size: many
D gene: .
V gene: TRBV19
J gene: TRBJ1-5
CDR3 DNA: TGTGCCAGTACCCTTACAGGTCACAATCAGCCCCAGCATTTT
CDR3 protein: CASTLTGHNQPQHF

clone size: many
D gene: TRBD1
V gene: TRBV18
J gene: TRBJ2-1
CDR3 DNA: TGTGCCAGCCGAGAACAGGGGGCCTACAATGAGCAGTTCTTC
CDR3 protein: CASREQGAYNEQFF

clone size: many
D gene: .
V gene: TRBV29-1
J gene: TRBJ2-1
CDR3 DNA: TGCAGCGTTGAAGGGGGCAATGAGCAGTTCTTC
CDR3 protein: CSVEGGNEQFF

clone size: few
D gene: TRBD2
V gene: TRBV6-2/TRBV6-3
J gene: TRBJ2-2
CDR3 DNA: TGTGCCAGCAGGCCGGGACTACCCGGGCCCGGGGAGCTGTTTTTT
CDR3 protein: CASRPGLPGPGELFF

clone size: many
D gene: TRBD1
V gene: TRBV6-5
J gene: TRBJ1-4
CDR3 DNA: TGTGCCAGCAGTTACGCGGGACAGCGGGGTGAAAAACTGTTTTTT
CDR3 protein: CASSYAGQRGEKLFF

clone size: many
D gene: TRBD1
V gene: TRBV28
J gene: TRBJ1-5
CDR3 DNA: TGTGCCAGCAGGCCTGAACAGGGGAGGATGAGTCAGCCCCAGCATTTT
CDR3 protein: CASRPEQGRMSQPQHF

clone size: many
D gene: .
V gene: TRBV11-2
J gene: TRBJ2-7
CDR3 DNA: TGTGCCAGCGGCAGGGCCTTTATCTACGAGCAGTACTTC
CDR3 protein: CASGRAFIYEQYF

clone size: many
D gene: .
V gene: TRBV9
J gene: TRBJ2-2
CDR3 DNA: TGTGCCAGCAGCGTAGACACCGGGGAGCTGTTTTTT
CDR3 protein: CASSVDTGELFF

clone size: .
D gene: .
V gene: TRBV18
J gene: TRBJ2-3
CDR3 DNA: TGTGCCAGCTCACCACCAAGGGGGGGTACAGATACGCAGTATTTT
CDR3 protein: CASSPPRGGTDTQYF

clone size: many
D gene: .
V gene: TRBV28
J gene: TRBJ1-3
CDR3 DNA: TGTGCCAGCAGTTTAGGGGCAGGGGCTGGAAACACCATATATTTT
CDR3 protein: CASSLGAGAGNTIYF

clone size: .
D gene: .
V gene: TRBV24-1
J gene: TRBJ2-1
CDR3 DNA: TGTGCCACCAGTGAGCCCGGTTCAGGAGAGCAGTTCTTC
CDR3 protein: CATSEPGSGEQFF

clone size: many
D gene: .
V gene: TRBV18
J gene: TRBJ1-5
CDR3 DNA: TGTGCCAGCTCAGGGCACAGCAATCAGCCCCAGCATTTT
CDR3 protein: CASSGHSNQPQHF

clone size: .
D gene: .
V gene: TRBV29-1
J gene: TRBJ1-4
CDR3 DNA: TGCAGCGTTAGGGCAGCCAATGAAAAACTGTTTTTT
CDR3 protein: CSVRAANEKLFF

clone size: many
D gene: .
V gene: TRBV7-9
J gene: TRBJ1-6
CDR3 DNA: TGTGCCAGCAGCCCCAGGCGGTTAGATAATTCACCCCTCCACTTT
CDR3 protein: CASSPRRLDNSPLHF

clone size: many
D gene: .
V gene: TRBV29-1
J gene: TRBJ1-1
CDR3 DNA: TGCAGCGCAAGGACGAGTACGAACACTGAAGCTTTCTTT
CDR3 protein: CSARTSTNTEAFF

clone size: many
D gene: .
V gene: TRBV12-3/TRBV12-4
J gene: TRBJ1-1
CDR3 DNA: TGTGCCAGCACCCTCCGGGGGATGAACACTGAAGCTTTCTTT
CDR3 protein: CASTLRGMNTEAFF

clone size: many
D gene: .
V gene: TRBV7-3
J gene: TRBJ2-5
CDR3 DNA: TGTGCCAGCAGCTTAGATCAAGAGACCCAGTACTTC
CDR3 protein: CASSLDQETQYF

clone size: many
D gene: .
V gene: TRBV14
J gene: TRBJ2-3
CDR3 DNA: TGTGCCAGCAGCCTTGCAACGGGGGCAATAGATACGCAGTATTTT
CDR3 protein: CASSLATGAIDTQYF

clone size: .
D gene: .
V gene: TRBV5-1
J gene: TRBJ2-2
CDR3 DNA: TGCGCCAGCAGCTTGTCCCTCGCGTCCGGCGGGGAGCTGTTTTTT
CDR3 protein: CASSLSLASGGELFF